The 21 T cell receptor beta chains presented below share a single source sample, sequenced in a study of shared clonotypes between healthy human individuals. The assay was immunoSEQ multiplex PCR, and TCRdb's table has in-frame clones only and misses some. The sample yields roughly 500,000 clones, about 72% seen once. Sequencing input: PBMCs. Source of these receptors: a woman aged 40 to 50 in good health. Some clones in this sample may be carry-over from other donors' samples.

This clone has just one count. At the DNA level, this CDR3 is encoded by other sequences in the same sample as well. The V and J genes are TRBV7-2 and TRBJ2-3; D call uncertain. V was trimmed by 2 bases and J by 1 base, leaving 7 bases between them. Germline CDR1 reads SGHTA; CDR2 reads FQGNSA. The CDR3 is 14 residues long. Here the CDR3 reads CASSLLPGTDTQYF. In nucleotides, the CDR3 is TGTGCCAGCAGCTTACTCCCGGGCACAGATACGCAGTATTTT.

CDR3 sequence reads: CAISEGLTQETQYF. The CDR3 region has the DNA TGTGCCATCAGTGAAGGACTGACTCAAGAGACCCAGTACTTC. The chain joins TRBV10-3 to TRBJ2-5, with a possible D match to TRBD2 (5 bases). The V end lost 3 bases, the J end lost 2 bases, and 10 bases lay between the germline ends. CDR1 is ENHRY, CDR2 SYGVKD, per germline. CDR3 length: 14 amino acids.

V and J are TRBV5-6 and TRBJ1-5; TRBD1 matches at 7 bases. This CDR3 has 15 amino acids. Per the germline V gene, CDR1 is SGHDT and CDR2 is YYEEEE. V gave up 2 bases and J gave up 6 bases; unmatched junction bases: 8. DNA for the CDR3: TGTGCCAGCAGCTTCCAACAGGGGTACGGTCAGCCCCAGCATTTT. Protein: CASSFQQGYGQPQHF.

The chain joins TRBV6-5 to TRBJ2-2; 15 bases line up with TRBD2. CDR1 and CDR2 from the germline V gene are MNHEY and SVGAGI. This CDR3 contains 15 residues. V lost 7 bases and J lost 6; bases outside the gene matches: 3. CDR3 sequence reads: CASTRTSGRAGELFF. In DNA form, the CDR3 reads TGTGCCAGCACCCGGACTAGCGGGAGGGCCGGGGAGCTGTTTTTT.

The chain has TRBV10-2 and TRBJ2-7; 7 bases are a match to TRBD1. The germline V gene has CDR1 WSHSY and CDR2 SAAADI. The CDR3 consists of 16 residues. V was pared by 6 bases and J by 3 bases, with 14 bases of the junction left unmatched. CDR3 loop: CASRPAMGQSRYEQYF. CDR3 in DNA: TGCGCCAGCAGACCCGCGATGGGACAGAGTCGCTACGAGCAGTACTTC.

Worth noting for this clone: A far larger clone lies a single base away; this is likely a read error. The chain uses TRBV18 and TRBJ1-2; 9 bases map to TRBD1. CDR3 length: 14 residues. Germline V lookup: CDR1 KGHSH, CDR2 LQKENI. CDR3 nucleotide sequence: TGTGCCAGATCACCGGGCACAGGGGGCAATGGCTACACCTTC. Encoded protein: CARSPGTGGNGYTF.

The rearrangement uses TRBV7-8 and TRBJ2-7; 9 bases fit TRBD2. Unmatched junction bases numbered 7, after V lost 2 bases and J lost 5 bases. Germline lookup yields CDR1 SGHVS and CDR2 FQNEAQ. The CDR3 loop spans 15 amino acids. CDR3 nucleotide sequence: TGTGCCAGCAGCTTACCAGCGGGAGGTGGCCACGAGCAGTACTTC. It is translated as CASSLPAGGGHEQYF.

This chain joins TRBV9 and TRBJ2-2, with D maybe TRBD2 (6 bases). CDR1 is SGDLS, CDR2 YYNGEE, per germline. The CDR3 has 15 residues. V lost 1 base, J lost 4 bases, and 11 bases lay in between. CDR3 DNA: TGTGCCAGCAGCGTAATCGGGACTGTCACCGGGGAGCTGTTTTTT. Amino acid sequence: CASSVIGTVTGELFF.

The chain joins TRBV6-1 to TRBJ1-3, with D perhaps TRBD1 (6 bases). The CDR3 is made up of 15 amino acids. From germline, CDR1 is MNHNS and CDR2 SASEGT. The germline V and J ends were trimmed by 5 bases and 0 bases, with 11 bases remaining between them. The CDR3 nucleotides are TGTGCCAGCAGTCCTACAGGGAGCTCTGGAAACACCATATATTTT. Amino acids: CASSPTGSSGNTIYF.

CDR3 nucleotides: TGTGCCAGCAGCTTACGAGGGCCCGAGCAGTACTTC. The encoded protein is CASSLRGPEQYF. The rearrangement links TRBV11-2 to TRBJ2-7, with a weak D call TRBD2 (5 bases). The CDR3 is 12 amino acids. The ends were cut back, 2 bases at V and 6 bases at J, with 8 bases in the middle. Per germline, CDR1 SGHAT and CDR2 FQNNGV.

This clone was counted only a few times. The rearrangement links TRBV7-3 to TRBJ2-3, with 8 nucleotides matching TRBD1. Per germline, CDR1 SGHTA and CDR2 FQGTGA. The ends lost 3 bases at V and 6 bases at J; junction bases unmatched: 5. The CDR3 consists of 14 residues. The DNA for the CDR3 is TGTGCCAGCAGCTTCCAGGGGGCATCCGATACGCAGTATTTT. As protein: CASSFQGASDTQYF.

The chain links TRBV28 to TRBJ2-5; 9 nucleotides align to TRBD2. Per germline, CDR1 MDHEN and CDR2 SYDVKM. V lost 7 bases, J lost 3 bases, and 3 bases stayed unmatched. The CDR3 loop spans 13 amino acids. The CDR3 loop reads CASNRLAEETQYF. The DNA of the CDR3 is TGTGCCAGCAATAGACTAGCGGAAGAGACCCAGTACTTC.

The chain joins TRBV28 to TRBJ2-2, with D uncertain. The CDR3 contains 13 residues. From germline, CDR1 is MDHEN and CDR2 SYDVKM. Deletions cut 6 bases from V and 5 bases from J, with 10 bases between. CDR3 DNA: TGTGCCAGCAGCTGGGCAGCTACCGGGGAGCTGTTTTTT. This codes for CASSWAATGELFF.

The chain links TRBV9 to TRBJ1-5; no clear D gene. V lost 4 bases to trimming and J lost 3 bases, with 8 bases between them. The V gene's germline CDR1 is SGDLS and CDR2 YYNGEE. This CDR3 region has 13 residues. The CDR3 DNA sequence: TGTGCCAGCAGCAACAGTATCAATCAGCCCCAGCATTTT. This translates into CASSNSINQPQHF.

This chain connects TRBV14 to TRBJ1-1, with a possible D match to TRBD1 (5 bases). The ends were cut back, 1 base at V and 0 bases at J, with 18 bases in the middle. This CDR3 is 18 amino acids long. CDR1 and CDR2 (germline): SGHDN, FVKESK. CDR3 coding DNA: TGTGCCAGCAGCCAAGTCGGGGTCAGGGCATGGATGAACACTGAAGCTTTCTTT. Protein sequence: CASSQVGVRAWMNTEAFF.

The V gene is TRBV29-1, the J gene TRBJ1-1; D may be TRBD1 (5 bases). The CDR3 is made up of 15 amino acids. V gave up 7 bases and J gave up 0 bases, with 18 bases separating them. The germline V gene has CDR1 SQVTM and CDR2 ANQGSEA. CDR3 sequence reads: CSAQATGRMNTEAFF. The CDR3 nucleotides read TGCAGCGCCCAGGCTACAGGTAGGATGAACACTGAAGCTTTCTTT. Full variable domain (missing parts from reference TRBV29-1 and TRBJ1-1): SAVISQKPSRDICQRGTSLTIQCQVDSQVTMMFWYRQQPGQSLTLIATANQGSEATYESGFVIDKFPISRPNLTFSTLTVSNMSPEDSSIYLCSAQATGRMNTEAFFGQGTRLTVV.

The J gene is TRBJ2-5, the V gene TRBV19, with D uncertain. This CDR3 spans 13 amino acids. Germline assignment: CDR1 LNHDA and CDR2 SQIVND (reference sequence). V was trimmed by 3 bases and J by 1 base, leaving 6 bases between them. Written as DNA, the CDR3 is TGTGCCAGTAGTATCGAGCGCCAAGAGACCCAGTACTTC. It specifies CASSIERQETQYF.

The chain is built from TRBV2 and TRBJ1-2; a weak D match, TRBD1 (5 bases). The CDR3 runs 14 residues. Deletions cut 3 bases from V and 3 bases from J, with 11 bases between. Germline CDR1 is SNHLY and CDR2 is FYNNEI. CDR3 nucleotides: TGTGCCAGCAGTGAGGGAAGGGGTGACTATGGCTACACCTTC. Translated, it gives CASSEGRGDYGYTF.

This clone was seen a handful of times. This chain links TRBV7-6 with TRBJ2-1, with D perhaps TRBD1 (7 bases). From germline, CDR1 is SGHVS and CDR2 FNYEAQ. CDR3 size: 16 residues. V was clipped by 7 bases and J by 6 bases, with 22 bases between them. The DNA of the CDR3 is TGTGCCAGCAACACCCGCAGCGACAGGGAGGCCAATGAGCAGTTCTTC. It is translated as CASNTRSDREANEQFF.

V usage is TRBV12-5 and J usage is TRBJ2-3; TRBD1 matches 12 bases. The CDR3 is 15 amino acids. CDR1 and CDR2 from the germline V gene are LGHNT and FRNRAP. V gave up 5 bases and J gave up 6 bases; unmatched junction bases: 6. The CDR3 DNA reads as TGTGCTAGTGGTCCCGGGACAGGGGGCTTGGATACGCAGTATTTT. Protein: CASGPGTGGLDTQYF. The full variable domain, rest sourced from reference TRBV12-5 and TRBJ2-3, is DARVTQTPRHKVTEMGQEVTMRCQPILGHNTVFWYRQTMMQGLELLAYFRNRAPLDDSGMPKDRFSAEMPDATLATLKIQPSEPRDSAVYFCASGPGTGGLDTQYFGPGTRLTVL.

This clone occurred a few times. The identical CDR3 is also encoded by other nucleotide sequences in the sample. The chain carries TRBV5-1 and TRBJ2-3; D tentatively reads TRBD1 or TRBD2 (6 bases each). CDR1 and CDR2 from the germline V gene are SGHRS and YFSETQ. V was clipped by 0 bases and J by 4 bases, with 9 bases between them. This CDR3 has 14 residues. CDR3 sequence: CASSLAGGADTQYF. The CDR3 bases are TGCGCCAGCAGCTTGGCCGGGGGCGCAGATACGCAGTATTTT.